A single sample gave rise to the 32 T cell receptor beta chains below, sequenced in a study of response to subunit inactivated influenza vaccine. TCRdb ran MiXCR on the RT-PCR reads and lists one entry per CDR3 protein. The sample includes some 520,000 distinct CDR3 sequences, 16% of them seen just once. Material: CD4+ T cells sorted from PBMCs, obtained approximately 25 months after vaccination. These receptor sequences come from a man in his fifties or sixties who received an inactivated influenza vaccine.

The chain has TRBV27 and TRBJ2-2, with TRBD1 matching 9 bases. This CDR3 region has 15 residues. The ends lost 5 bases at V and 6 bases at J; junction bases unmatched: 7. The germline gives CDR1 MNHEY, CDR2 SMNVEV (reference sequence). DNA for the CDR3: TGTGCCAGCAGTCTACGAACAGGGGGCCCCGGGGAGCTGTTTTTT. Encoded protein: CASSLRTGGPGELFF.

This sequence joins TRBV20-1 and TRBJ2-1; 12 nucleotides align to TRBD2. J lost 14 bases, V lost 0 bases, and 8 bases had no gene match. CDR1 is DFQATT, CDR2 SNEGSKA, per germline (reference sequence). The CDR3 is 14 amino acids. CDR3: CSAREGASGRAEFF. The DNA for the CDR3 is TGCAGTGCTAGAGAAGGGGCTAGCGGGAGGGCGGAGTTCTTC.

This clonotype has more than one count but fewer than ten. The chain has TRBV11-2 and TRBJ2-1, with unresolved D. Trimming left V 8 bases short and J 0 bases short, with 14 bases between. The CDR3 is 15 amino acids. The V gene's germline CDR1 is SGHAT and CDR2 FQNNGV. The CDR3: CASRQEQGSYNEQFF. CDR3 sequence (DNA): TGTGCCAGCCGGCAAGAACAAGGCTCCTACAATGAGCAGTTCTTC.

V gene TRBV12-3 or TRBV12-4 combines with J gene TRBJ1-1, with D possibly TRBD1 on 5 matching bases. V was cut by 4 bases and J by 7 bases, with 19 bases left in between. This CDR3 region has 15 residues. The CDR3 nucleotides read TGTGCCAGCAGTTCAAACGGGGGGATACGGAATGAAGCTTTCTTT. It translates to CASSSNGGIRNEAFF.

The chain has TRBV27 and TRBJ1-1; no reliable D call. V lost 6 bases and J 8 bases, leaving 19 bases between the germline ends. The CDR3 extends over 14 amino acids. Germline V gives CDR1 MNHEY, CDR2 SMNVEV (reference sequence). As DNA, the CDR3 is TGTGCCAGCAGCCGAAACTTCGCGAGGGCCGAAGCTTTCTTT. Protein product: CASSRNFARAEAFF.

The V call is TRBV28, the J call TRBJ2-7; TRBD1 or TRBD2 may be the D gene (5 bases each). Trimming shortened V by 4 bases and J by 2 bases, and 9 bases separated the two germline ends. The CDR3 is 13 residues long. The germline CDR1 and CDR2 sequences are MDHEN and SYDVKM. The chain's CDR3 is CASSSGTPYEQYF. CDR3 nucleotides: TGTGCCAGCAGTTCCGGGACGCCCTACGAGCAGTACTTC.

This clonotype was observed a handful of times. The V and J genes are TRBV6-1 and TRBJ2-3; 12 nucleotides agree with TRBD2. V trimming: 5 bases; J trimming: 10 bases; junction bases outside the gene matches: 13. CDR3 size: 16 residues. The germline CDR1 and CDR2 sequences are MNHNS and SASEGT. CDR3 coding DNA: TGTGCCAGCAGTAGCCAGCAGGGCACTAGCGGGAGGCCGCAGTATTTT. It translates to CASSSQQGTSGRPQYF.

The genes are TRBV4-1 and TRBJ2-1, with 7 bases identical to TRBD2. V was pared by 2 bases and J by 10 bases, with 8 bases of the junction left unmatched. The CDR3 runs 14 residues. CDR1 and CDR2 (germline): MGHRA, YSYEKL. CDR3 bases: TGCGCCAGCAGCCAACCGGGGGGTGGGCCGGAGCAGTTCTTC. This codes for CASSQPGGGPEQFF.

V usage is TRBV20-1 and J usage is TRBJ2-7; tentative D call: TRBD1 (5 bases). V was pared by 1 base and J by 6 bases, with 10 bases between. The CDR3 runs to 12 residues. Germline CDR1 reads DFQATT; CDR2 reads SNEGSKA (reference sequence). The chain's CDR3 is CSARGQFAEQYF. The CDR3 DNA is TGCAGTGCTAGAGGACAGTTTGCCGAGCAGTACTTC.

The chain couples TRBV7-2 to TRBJ2-7; D perhaps matches TRBD1 (6 bases). CDR3 length equals 12 residues. The germline gives CDR1 SGHTA, CDR2 FQGNSA. Trimming cost V 8 bases and J 7 bases, with 15 bases left between them. The CDR3 here is CASGTAQGEQYF. The CDR3 DNA follows: TGTGCCAGCGGTACGGCTCAGGGGGAGCAGTACTTC.

In its sample, this clonotype was seen many times. At one boundary the junction diverges from the germline segment, which might be a read error. This chain joins TRBV7-7 and TRBJ2-1; possibly TRBD2 for D (7 bases). Germline V lookup: CDR1 SSHAT, CDR2 FNYEAQ (reference sequence). CDR3 size: 16 residues. CDR3 sequence reads: CASSLGSGGAYNEQFF. The CDR3 DNA is TGTGCTAGCAGCTTAGGGTCGGGGGGCGCCTACAATGAGCAGTTCTTC.

In this sample, this clonotype turned up once. The chain couples TRBV3-1 to TRBJ2-2; no clear D. The CDR3 totals 16 residues. Germline CDR1 and CDR2: LGHDT and YNNKEL (reference sequence). The ends were cut back, 4 bases at V and 3 bases at J, with 15 bases in the middle. In DNA form, the CDR3 reads TGTGCCAGCAGCCGGTCGAGCACGCGGTACACCGGGGAGCTGTTTTTT. This translates into CASSRSSTRYTGELFF.

This clonotype was observed a few times. The CDR3 protein is CASSRSRTEAFF. The DNA of the CDR3 is TGTGCCAGCAGCCGGAGTAGGACTGAAGCTTTCTTT. V is TRBV5-8 and J is TRBJ1-1; D not certain. This CDR3 region has 12 residues. The V and J ends lost 4 bases and 5 bases respectively, with 9 bases between them. Germline CDR1 reads SGHTS; CDR2 reads YDEGEE.

This clonotype turned up a few times. The rearrangement uses TRBV2 and TRBJ2-1, with 8 nucleotides matching TRBD1. Germline CDR1 is SNHLY and CDR2 is FYNNEI. Trimming took 4 bases from V and 2 from J; bases not matched to a gene: 4. The CDR3 is made up of 15 amino acids. CDR3 sequence: CASSGPDRAYNEQFF. CDR3 sequence (DNA): TGTGCCAGCAGTGGGCCGGACAGGGCCTACAATGAGCAGTTCTTC.

This clonotype was picked up a small number of times. The chain uses TRBV6-2 or TRBV6-3 and TRBJ2-3; 9 bases are a match to TRBD1. The CDR3 consists of 16 residues. Germline trimming cut 6 bases from V and 3 bases from J; bases unmatched to any gene: 10. Germline V lookup: CDR1 MNHEY, CDR2 SVGEGT. The CDR3 loop reads CASSSDRGGGTDTQYF. The CDR3 bases are TGTGCCAGCAGCTCGGACAGGGGAGGTGGAACAGATACGCAGTATTTT.

In its sample, this clonotype was seen a few times. The V call is TRBV9, the J call TRBJ1-4; no clear D. The V gene lost 0 bases and the J gene lost 5 bases, with 11 bases spanning the gap. CDR3 length equals 15 residues. Germline V gives CDR1 SGDLS, CDR2 YYNGEE. The chain's CDR3 is CASSVGSRPNEKLFF. The DNA for the CDR3 is TGTGCCAGCAGCGTAGGATCAAGACCCAATGAAAAACTGTTTTTT.

This clonotype was counted many times. V usage is TRBV6-1 and J usage is TRBJ2-3; the D is unclear. The V end lost 0 bases, the J end lost 5 bases, and 9 bases lay between the germline ends. Germline V lookup: CDR1 MNHNS, CDR2 SASEGT. The CDR3 is made up of 14 amino acids. CDR3 protein: CASSEAWMGDTQYF. The CDR3 DNA follows: TGTGCCAGCAGTGAAGCCTGGATGGGAGATACGCAGTATTTT.

This clonotype occurred a few times. V is TRBV6-2 or TRBV6-3 and J is TRBJ2-3, with 8 bases matching TRBD1. There are 13 residues in the CDR3. Trimming took 6 bases from V and 3 from J; bases not matched to a gene: 2. From germline, CDR1 is MNHEY and CDR2 SVGEGT. CDR3 region: CASRTGVTDTQYF. Here the CDR3 DNA reads TGTGCCAGCAGGACAGGGGTTACAGATACGCAGTATTTT.

V usage is TRBV20-1 and J usage is TRBJ1-2, with a weak D call TRBD1 (5 bases). This CDR3 has 13 residues. The germline V gene encodes CDR1 DFQATT and CDR2 SNEGSKA (reference sequence). V lost 5 bases and J 4 bases, leaving 14 bases between the germline ends. CDR3 nucleotide sequence: TGCAGTGCTGACCGGGACGTAGTCTATGGCTACACCTTC. As protein: CSADRDVVYGYTF.

This sequence joins TRBV27 and TRBJ2-1, with 12 bases identical to TRBD2. J was trimmed by 14 bases and V by 5 bases; bases with no gene match: 10. Germline V lookup: CDR1 MNHEY, CDR2 SMNVEV (reference sequence). This CDR3 is 14 amino acids long. In DNA form, the CDR3 reads TGTGCCAGCAGTGAAGGACTAGCGGGAAGGTGGAAGTTCTTC. Encoded protein: CASSEGLAGRWKFF.

The chain is built from TRBV4-3 and TRBJ2-5; possibly TRBD1 for D (5 bases). V lost 3 bases, J lost 7 bases, and 12 bases lay in between. The CDR3 is made up of 13 amino acids. From germline, CDR1 is LGHNA and CDR2 YSLEER. The DNA for the CDR3 is TGCGCCAGCAGCCACTCTATAGGGGTGACCCAGTACTTC. This gives the protein CASSHSIGVTQYF.

This clonotype was observed a handful of times. The chain carries TRBV2 and TRBJ2-3; D possibly corresponds to TRBD2 (7 bases). The CDR3 consists of 14 residues. CDR1 is SNHLY and CDR2 is FYNNEI in the germline V gene. Trimming cost V 6 bases and J 3 bases, with 13 bases left between them. This CDR3 reads CASRTRGGTDTQYF. The CDR3 DNA reads TGTGCCAGCAGGACGAGGGGGGGGACAGATACGCAGTATTTT.

Many counts were recorded for this clonotype. This rearrangement joins TRBV5-1 to TRBJ1-2; TRBD1 aligns across 9 bases. The V gene's germline CDR1 is SGHRS and CDR2 YFSETQ. The junction had 7 bases not matched to a gene; V was cut back by 1 base and J by 0 bases. The CDR3 runs to 17 residues. In nucleotides, the CDR3 is TGCGCCAGCAGCTTGAACGGACAGGGGCGTTCTAACTATGGCTACACCTTC. It codes for CASSLNGQGRSNYGYTF.

This clonotype was seen many times. This sequence joins TRBV28 and TRBJ1-1; the D gene is possibly TRBD1 (5 bases). Per germline, CDR1 MDHEN and CDR2 SYDVKM. Trimming removed 7 bases at V and 5 bases at J, with 14 bases between. The CDR3 has 13 amino acids. CDR3 residues: CASTGRGSTEAFF. As DNA, the CDR3 is TGTGCCAGCACTGGGAGGGGATCAACTGAAGCTTTCTTT.

This clonotype was observed many times. The chain recombines TRBV20-1 with TRBJ1-6, with D perhaps matching TRBD1 (5 bases). Germline loops: CDR1 DFQATT, CDR2 SNEGSKA (reference sequence). CDR3 length: 13 amino acids. V was pared by 1 base and J by 12 bases, with 13 bases between. The CDR3 protein is CSARAQGGGPLHF. The CDR3 DNA reads TGCAGTGCTAGAGCGCAGGGTGGAGGACCCCTCCACTTT.

The V and J genes are TRBV12-3 or TRBV12-4 and TRBJ1-6; TRBD1 might be the D (5 bases). This CDR3 has 18 amino acids. Deletions cut 2 bases from V and 5 bases from J, with 19 bases between. The CDR3 nucleotides read TGTGCCAGCAGTTTAAGGGGTTACGCCTCACCTAATAATTCACCCCTCCACTTT. It specifies CASSLRGYASPNNSPLHF.

The sample holds a few counts of this clonotype. In nucleotides, the CDR3 is TGTGCCAGCAGTTACTCGGAGGGCAGGGTAACCGGGGAGCTGTTTTTT. Its translation is CASSYSEGRVTGELFF. The chain combines TRBV6-2 or TRBV6-3 with TRBJ2-2; D possibly corresponds to TRBD2 (6 bases). The ends were cut back, 0 bases at V and 5 bases at J, with 13 bases in the middle. Germline V CDR1 and CDR2: MNHEY, SVGEGT. This CDR3 spans 16 amino acids.

The J gene is TRBJ2-4, the V gene TRBV20-1; D is unclear. This CDR3 has 14 residues. Germline V gene sequence: CDR1 DFQATT, CDR2 SNEGSKA (reference sequence). Trimming took 0 bases from V and 0 from J, leaving 6 bases between them. The CDR3 DNA follows: TGCAGTGCTAGAGAGATCCTAGCCAAAAACATTCAGTACTTC. Translated: CSAREILAKNIQYF.

Only a few counts were recorded for this clonotype. The chain recombines TRBV30 with TRBJ1-4; D gene unclear. Germline values: CDR1 GTSNPN, CDR2 SVGIG (reference sequence). Trimming left V 4 bases short and J 8 bases short, with 14 bases between. The CDR3 is made up of 13 amino acids. CDR3 sequence: CAWTSLKGEKLFF. CDR3 nucleotide sequence: TGTGCCTGGACAAGTCTCAAAGGCGAAAAACTGTTTTTT.

V usage is TRBV19 and J usage is TRBJ1-4; D is unresolved. Germline V gene sequence: CDR1 LNHDA, CDR2 SQIVND (reference sequence). The CDR3 runs to 14 residues. The V gene lost 3 bases and the J gene lost 8 bases, with 13 bases spanning the gap. This CDR3 is CASSIGVGQEKLFF. Here the CDR3 DNA reads TGTGCCAGTAGTATTGGAGTTGGTCAAGAAAAACTGTTTTTT. Using reference TRBV19 and TRBJ1-4 for the parts outside the CDR3, the full variable domain is DGGITQSPKYLFRKEGQNVTLSCEQNLNHDAMYWYRQDPGQGLRLIYYSQIVNDFQKGDIAEGYSVSREKKESFPLTVTSAQKNPTAFYLCASSIGVGQEKLFFGSGTQLSVL.

This CDR3 is CASSTHEKPPYEQYF. CDR3 DNA sequence: TGTGCCAGCAGCACCCATGAAAAACCTCCCTACGAGCAGTACTTC. The rearrangement uses TRBV7-2 and TRBJ2-7; D is undetermined. The CDR3 totals 15 residues. V gave up 5 bases and J gave up 2 bases, with 16 bases separating them. CDR1 and CDR2 (germline): SGHTA, FQGNSA.

This chain joins TRBV5-1 and TRBJ2-3, with 9 positions matching TRBD1. V lost 4 bases, J lost 3 bases, and 9 bases stayed unmatched. This CDR3 is built from 16 residues. Germline CDR1 reads SGHRS; CDR2 reads YFSETQ. In DNA form, the CDR3 reads TGCGCCAGCAGCCGCACAGACAGGGGGTTGACAGATACGCAGTATTTT. Translated: CASSRTDRGLTDTQYF.